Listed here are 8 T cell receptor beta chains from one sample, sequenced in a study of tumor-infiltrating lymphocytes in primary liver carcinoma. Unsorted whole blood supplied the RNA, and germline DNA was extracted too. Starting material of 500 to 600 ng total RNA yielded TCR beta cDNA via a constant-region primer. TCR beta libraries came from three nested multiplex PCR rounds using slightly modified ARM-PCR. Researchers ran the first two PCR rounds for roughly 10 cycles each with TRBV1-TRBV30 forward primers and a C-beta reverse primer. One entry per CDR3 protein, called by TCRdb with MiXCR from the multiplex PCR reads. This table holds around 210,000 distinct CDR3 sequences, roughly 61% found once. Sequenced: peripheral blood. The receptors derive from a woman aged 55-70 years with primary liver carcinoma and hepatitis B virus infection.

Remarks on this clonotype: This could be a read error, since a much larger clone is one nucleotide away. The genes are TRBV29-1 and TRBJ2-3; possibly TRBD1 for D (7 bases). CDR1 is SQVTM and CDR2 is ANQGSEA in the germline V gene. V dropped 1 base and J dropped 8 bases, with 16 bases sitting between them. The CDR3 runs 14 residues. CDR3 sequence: CSVEGARGAGTQYF. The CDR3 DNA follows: TGCAGCGTTGAAGGGGCCAGGGGGGCAGGTACGCAGTATTTT.

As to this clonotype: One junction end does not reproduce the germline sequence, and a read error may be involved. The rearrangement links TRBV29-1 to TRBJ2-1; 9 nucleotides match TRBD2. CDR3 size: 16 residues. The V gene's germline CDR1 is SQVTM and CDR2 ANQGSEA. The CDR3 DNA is TGCAGCGTTCGGATCCTCTCTAGCGGGACCTACAATAAGCAGTTCTTC. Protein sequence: CSVRILSSGTYNKQFF.

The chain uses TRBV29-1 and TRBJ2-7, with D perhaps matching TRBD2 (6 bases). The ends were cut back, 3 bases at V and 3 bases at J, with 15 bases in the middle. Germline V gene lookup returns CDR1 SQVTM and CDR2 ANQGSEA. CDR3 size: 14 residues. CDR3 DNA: TGCAGCGTTGATGATCGGGCCGGGAGCTACGAGCAGTACTTC. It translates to CSVDDRAGSYEQYF.

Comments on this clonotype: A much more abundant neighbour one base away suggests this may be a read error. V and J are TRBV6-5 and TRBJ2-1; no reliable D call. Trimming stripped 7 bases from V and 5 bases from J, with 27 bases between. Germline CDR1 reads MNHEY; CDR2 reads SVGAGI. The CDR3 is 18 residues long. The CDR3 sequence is CASKLGWAAGFMDNEQFF. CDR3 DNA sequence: TGTGCCAGCAAACTCGGGTGGGCGGCAGGTTTTATGGACAATGAGCAGTTCTTC.

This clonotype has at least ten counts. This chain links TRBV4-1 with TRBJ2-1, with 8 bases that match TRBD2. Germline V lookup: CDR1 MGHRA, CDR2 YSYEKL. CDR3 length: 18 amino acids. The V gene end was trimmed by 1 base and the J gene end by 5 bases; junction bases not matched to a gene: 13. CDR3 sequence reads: CASSQGVQRGWRHNEQFF. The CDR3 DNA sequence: TGCGCCAGCAGCCAAGGGGTCCAGCGGGGGTGGCGGCACAATGAGCAGTTCTTC.

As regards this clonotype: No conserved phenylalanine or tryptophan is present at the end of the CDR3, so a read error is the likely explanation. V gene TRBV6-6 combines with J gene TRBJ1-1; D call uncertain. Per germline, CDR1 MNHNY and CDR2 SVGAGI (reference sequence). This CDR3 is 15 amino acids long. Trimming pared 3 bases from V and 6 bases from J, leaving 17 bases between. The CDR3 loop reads CASSYDGPQRSEAFL. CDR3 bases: TGTGCCAGCAGTTATGACGGTCCCCAGAGGTCTGAAGCTTTCCTT.

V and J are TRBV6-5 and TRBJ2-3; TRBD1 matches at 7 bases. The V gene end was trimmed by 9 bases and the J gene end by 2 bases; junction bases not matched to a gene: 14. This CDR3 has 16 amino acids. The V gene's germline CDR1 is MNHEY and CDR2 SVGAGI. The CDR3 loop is CARSYRAGGNTDTQYF. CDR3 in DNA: TGTGCCAGGAGCTATAGGGCAGGGGGAAACACAGATACGCAGTATTTT.

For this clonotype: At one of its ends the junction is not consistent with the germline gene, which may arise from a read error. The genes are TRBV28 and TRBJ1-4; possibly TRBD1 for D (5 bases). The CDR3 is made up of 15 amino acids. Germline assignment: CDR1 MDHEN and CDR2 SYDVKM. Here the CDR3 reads CASSFPLGTNEKVFF. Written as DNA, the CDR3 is TGTGCCAGCAGTTTCCCATTGGGGACTAATGAAAAAGTGTTTTTT.